These 25 T cell receptor beta chains were all obtained from the same sample, sequenced in a study of blood T cell repertoires in COVID-19. Using immunoSEQ multiplex PCR, the repertoire was profiled, and TCRdb retains in-frame clones only, with some absent. Among about 250,000 clones, around nine tenths were seen once, and the ten largest hold around 1.5%. The sample comprised peripheral blood. Receptors were obtained from a woman aged 60-75 years who had recovered from COVID-19.

The CDR3 sequence is CASSFSRDNEAFF. The CDR3 DNA sequence: TGTGCCAGCAGTTTCTCCCGTGACAATGAAGCTTTCTTT. This chain joins TRBV6-6 and TRBJ1-1; D is unresolved. This CDR3 comprises 13 residues. Germline CDR1 MNHNY, CDR2 SVGAGI (reference sequence). Trimming removed 4 bases at V and 7 bases at J, with 13 bases between.

This chain joins TRBV5-4 and TRBJ1-3; D not certain. The germline V gene has CDR1 SGHNT and CDR2 YYREEE (reference sequence). The CDR3 loop spans 14 amino acids. V lost 1 base to trimming and J lost 0 bases, with 5 bases between them. CDR3 residues: CASSLPSSGNTIYF. CDR3 coding DNA: TGTGCCAGCAGCTTGCCCAGCTCTGGAAACACCATATATTTT.

The chain is built from TRBV5-1 and TRBJ2-3; TRBD1 aligns across 10 bases. Germline V lookup: CDR1 SGHRS, CDR2 YFSETQ. J gave up 4 bases and V 9 bases, and 11 bases lay outside the gene matches. The CDR3 is 15 residues long. CDR3 sequence: CAIQTRDRGSDTQYF. CDR3 nucleotides: TGCGCCATTCAAACCCGGGACAGGGGTTCAGATACGCAGTATTTT.

Worth noting for this clone: A junction boundary mismatches the germline segment, possibly from a read error. The chain couples TRBV7-7 to TRBJ2-5; possibly TRBD2 for D (7 bases). The CDR3 contains 15 residues. The V gene's germline CDR1 is SSHAT and CDR2 FNYEAQ (reference sequence). The DNA of the CDR3 is TGTGCTAGCAGCTTAGATATGGGGGGGCACGAGACCCAGTACTTC. This translates into CASSLDMGGHETQYF.

The chain has TRBV7-2 and TRBJ2-3; 7 bases are a match to TRBD1. Germline V gene sequence: CDR1 SGHTA, CDR2 FQGNSA. Trimming cost V 5 bases and J 2 bases; bases outside gene matches: 10. CDR3 size: 16 residues. The CDR3 loop is CASSGTGAIATDTQYF. CDR3 bases: TGTGCCAGCAGCGGAACAGGGGCCATAGCCACAGATACGCAGTATTTT.

Details on this clone: One end of the junction varies from germline; a read error may be responsible. The chain uses TRBV7-7 and TRBJ2-2, with 7 bases lining up with TRBD1. This CDR3 comprises 17 residues. CDR1 is SSHAT, CDR2 FNYEAQ, per germline (reference sequence). The DNA for the CDR3 is TGTGCTAGCAGCCCCGAACGGGACAGCTTGAACACCGGGGAGCTGTTTTTT. Protein product: CASSPERDSLNTGELFF.

This chain uses TRBV27 with TRBJ1-1; 7 bases agree with TRBD1. CDR3 length equals 14 residues. Germline V lookup: CDR1 MNHEY, CDR2 SMNVEV (reference sequence). With 5 bases clipped from V and 4 bases from J, the junction kept 7 bases outside the gene matches. The chain's CDR3 is CASSPQTGVTEAFF. The DNA for the CDR3 is TGTGCCAGCAGTCCACAAACAGGGGTCACTGAAGCTTTCTTT.

The chain employs TRBV7-8 and TRBJ2-5; D not certain. Trimming took 4 bases from V and 3 from J, leaving 12 bases between them. The CDR3 loop spans 14 amino acids. Germline CDR1 is SGHVS and CDR2 is FQNEAQ. CDR3 in amino acids: CASSWPVREETQYF. In DNA form, the CDR3 reads TGTGCCAGCAGCTGGCCGGTACGGGAAGAGACCCAGTACTTC.

CDR3 bases: TGTGCCAGCAGCTTAGATTCAGGGACAGGGAACTATGGCTACACCTTC. This sequence encodes CASSLDSGTGNYGYTF. The rearrangement links TRBV11-2 to TRBJ1-2, with 9 bases fitting TRBD1. The V and J ends lost 0 bases and 2 bases, in that order; junction bases with no gene match: 4. The CDR3 totals 16 residues. CDR1 is SGHAT and CDR2 is FQNNGV in the germline V gene.

This chain joins TRBV10-3 and TRBJ2-2, with D perhaps TRBD1 (5 bases). The ends were cut back, 7 bases at V and 7 bases at J, with 13 bases in the middle. Germline V gene lookup returns CDR1 ENHRY and CDR2 SYGVKD. The CDR3 is made up of 13 amino acids. The CDR3 protein is CAIMTVTDGELFF. CDR3 coding DNA: TGTGCCATCATGACAGTAACGGACGGGGAGCTGTTTTTT.

This clone was seen a handful of times. The chain joins TRBV24-1 to TRBJ1-4; D not resolved. In germline, CDR1 is KGHDR, CDR2 SFDVKD. The CDR3 totals 13 residues. With 4 bases removed from V and 8 bases from J, the gap between germline ends came to 10 bases. CDR3 protein: CATSDQREEKLFF. The CDR3, as DNA: TGTGCCACCAGTGACCAGAGGGAGGAAAAACTGTTTTTT.

This clone was counted between two and nine times. The V gene is TRBV18, the J gene TRBJ2-7; TRBD2 aligns across 7 bases. CDR1 is KGHSH, CDR2 LQKENI, per germline. This CDR3 has 16 amino acids. V lost 2 bases to trimming and J lost 1 base; unmatched junction nucleotides: 8. The CDR3 coding sequence is TGTGCCAGCTCACCAGGGGGGGTAAAAAGATCCTACGAGCAGTACTTC. Translation: CASSPGGVKRSYEQYF.

The rearrangement links TRBV5-1 to TRBJ1-2, with a possible D match to TRBD1 (6 bases). Trimming left V 0 bases short and J 3 bases short, with 12 bases between. Germline lookup yields CDR1 SGHRS and CDR2 YFSETQ. The CDR3 totals 15 residues. CDR3 in DNA: TGCGCCAGCAGCTTGGAACAGGGAGGGGACTATGGCTACACCTTC. This encodes CASSLEQGGDYGYTF.

V usage is TRBV15 and J usage is TRBJ2-1; maybe TRBD2 (5 bases). The CDR3 spans 13 residues. The V gene's germline CDR1 is LNHNV and CDR2 YYDKDF (reference sequence). V was shortened by 3 bases and J by 4 bases, with 7 bases between the two germline ends. As DNA, the CDR3 is TGTGCCACCAGCAGCCCGGGGTACAATGAGCAGTTCTTC. Translated: CATSSPGYNEQFF.

The chain joins TRBV6-5 to TRBJ1-6; D might be TRBD1 (6 bases). The V gene's germline CDR1 is MNHEY and CDR2 SVGAGI. The CDR3 contains 14 residues. V was pared by 10 bases and J by 6 bases, with 16 bases between. The CDR3 loop reads CATFTGNGNSPLHF. In nucleotides, the CDR3 is TGTGCCACATTCACAGGGAATGGTAATTCACCCCTCCACTTT.

This clone was seen once. At one boundary the junction diverges from the germline segment, which might be a read error. The J gene is TRBJ1-3, the V gene TRBV10-3, with 8 bases that match TRBD1. CDR1 ENHRY and CDR2 SYGVKD come from the germline V gene. This CDR3 contains 13 residues. The CDR3 here is CAIRPGQGQGRNF. The CDR3 bases are TGTGCCATCAGACCCGGTCAAGGACAGGGTCGGAATTTT.

This chain links TRBV29-1 with TRBJ1-3, with D possibly matching TRBD1 (6 bases). V shed 4 bases and J shed 4 bases, with 8 bases lying between them. The germline CDR1 and CDR2 sequences are SQVTM and ANQGSEA. The CDR3 is 12 residues long. The CDR3: CSVVGAGNTIYF. The DNA of the CDR3 is TGCAGCGTTGTGGGGGCCGGAAACACCATATATTTT.

The chain carries TRBV7-3 and TRBJ1-1; tentative D call: TRBD1 (5 bases). V gave up 4 bases and J gave up 5 bases, with 11 bases separating them. The CDR3 spans 13 residues. Germline loops: CDR1 SGHTA, CDR2 FQGTGA. CDR3 amino acids: CASSSRQGTEAFF. The CDR3 DNA sequence: TGTGCCAGCAGCTCTCGTCAGGGTACTGAAGCTTTCTTT.

The V call is TRBV5-1, the J call TRBJ2-7, with 8 bases that match TRBD2. The CDR3 is made up of 13 amino acids. The V and J ends lost 4 bases and 1 base, in that order; junction bases with no gene match: 1. Per the germline V gene, CDR1 is SGHRS and CDR2 is YFSETQ. The CDR3 DNA reads as TGCGCCAGCAGCCCTAGCGGGTCCTACGAGCAGTACTTC. This sequence encodes CASSPSGSYEQYF.

This chain links TRBV7-2 with TRBJ2-5, with D uncertain. The CDR3 length is 13 residues. Between the trimmed V and J ends, which lost 4 bases and 1 base, there was a span of 7 bases. The V gene's germline CDR1 is SGHTA and CDR2 FQGNSA. For the CDR3, the DNA is TGTGCCAGCAGCTCTAGATTCCAAGAGACCCAGTACTTC. Encoded protein: CASSSRFQETQYF.

The table lists this clone with a few counts. J is TRBJ2-7 and V is TRBV6-6; D is unclear. V was trimmed by 2 bases and J by 4 bases, leaving 3 bases between them. Germline CDR1 MNHNY, CDR2 SVGAGI (reference sequence). The CDR3 has 11 residues. The CDR3 is CASSYQYEQYF. CDR3 nucleotide sequence: TGTGCCAGCAGTTACCAATACGAGCAGTACTTC.

V and J are TRBV5-1 and TRBJ1-4; TRBD1 might be the D (5 bases). Trimming removed 0 bases at V and 12 bases at J, with 12 bases between. CDR1 is SGHRS and CDR2 is YFSETQ in the germline V gene. The CDR3 has 13 amino acids. The CDR3 reads CASSLDPSGELFF. The CDR3 bases are TGCGCCAGCAGCTTGGATCCCTCGGGGGAACTGTTTTTT.

The rearrangement uses TRBV5-1 and TRBJ1-1, with TRBD1 matching over 9 bases. The junction had 4 bases not matched to a gene; V was cut back by 0 bases and J by 4 bases. This CDR3 region has 15 residues. Per the germline V gene, CDR1 is SGHRS and CDR2 is YFSETQ. CDR3 in amino acids: CASSLAGTGSTEAFF. CDR3 nucleotides: TGCGCCAGCAGCTTGGCCGGGACAGGGAGCACTGAAGCTTTCTTT.

The chain uses TRBV4-2 and TRBJ1-1, with D possibly matching TRBD1 (6 bases). With 2 bases removed from V and 4 bases from J, the gap between germline ends came to 11 bases. CDR3 length: 14 residues. Per the germline V gene, CDR1 is LGHNA and CDR2 is YNFKEQ. This CDR3 is CASSQTGQGTEAFF. The DNA for the CDR3 is TGTGCCAGCAGCCAAACAGGGCAAGGCACTGAAGCTTTCTTT.

The V and J genes are TRBV19 and TRBJ2-3; D perhaps matches TRBD2 (5 bases). Germline lookup yields CDR1 LNHDA and CDR2 SQIVND (reference sequence). The CDR3 consists of 13 residues. Deletions cut 5 bases from V and 5 bases from J, with 11 bases between. The CDR3 DNA sequence: TGTGCCAGTAGTTTCTCTAGCCTAGATACGCAGTATTTT. Protein product: CASSFSSLDTQYF.